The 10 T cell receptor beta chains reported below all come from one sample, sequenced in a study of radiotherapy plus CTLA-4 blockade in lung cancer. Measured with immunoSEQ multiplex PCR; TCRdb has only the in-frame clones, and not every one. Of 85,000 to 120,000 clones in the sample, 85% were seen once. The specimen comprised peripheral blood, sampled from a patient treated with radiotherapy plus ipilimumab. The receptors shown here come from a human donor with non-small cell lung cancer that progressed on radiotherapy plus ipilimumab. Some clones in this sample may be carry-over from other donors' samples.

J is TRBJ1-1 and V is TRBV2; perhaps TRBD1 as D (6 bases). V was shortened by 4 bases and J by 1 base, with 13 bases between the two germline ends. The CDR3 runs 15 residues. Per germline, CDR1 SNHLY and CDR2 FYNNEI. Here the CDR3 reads CASSVTGRRNTEAFF. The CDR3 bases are TGTGCCAGCAGTGTTACAGGGAGAAGGAACACTGAAGCTTTCTTT.

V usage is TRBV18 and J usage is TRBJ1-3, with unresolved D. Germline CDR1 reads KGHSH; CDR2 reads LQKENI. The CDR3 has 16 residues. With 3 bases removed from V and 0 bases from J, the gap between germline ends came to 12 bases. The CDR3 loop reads CASSPSPPNSGNTIYF. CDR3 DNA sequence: TGTGCCAGCTCACCCAGTCCACCCAACTCTGGAAACACCATATATTTT.

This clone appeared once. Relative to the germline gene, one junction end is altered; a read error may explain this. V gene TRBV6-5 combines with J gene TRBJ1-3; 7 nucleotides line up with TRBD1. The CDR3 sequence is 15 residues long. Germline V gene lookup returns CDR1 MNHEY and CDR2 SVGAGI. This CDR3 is CASSYSGTAPNTIYF. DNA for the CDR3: TGTGCCAGCAGCTACTCCGGGACAGCTCCAAACACCATATATTTT.

CDR3: CASGRDYTGELFF. The DNA for the CDR3 is TGTGCCAGCGGTAGGGATTACACCGGGGAGCTGTTTTTT. The rearrangement uses TRBV2 and TRBJ2-2; D gene ambiguous. The length of the CDR3 is 13 residues. V lost 8 bases, J lost 3 bases, and 10 bases lay in between. Per the germline V gene, CDR1 is SNHLY and CDR2 is FYNNEI.

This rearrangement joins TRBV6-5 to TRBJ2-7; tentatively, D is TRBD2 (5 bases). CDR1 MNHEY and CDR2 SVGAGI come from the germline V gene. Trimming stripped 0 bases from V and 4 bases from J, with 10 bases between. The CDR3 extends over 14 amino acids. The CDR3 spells CASSYSYGGYEQYF. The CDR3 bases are TGTGCCAGCAGTTACTCGTACGGAGGATACGAGCAGTACTTC.

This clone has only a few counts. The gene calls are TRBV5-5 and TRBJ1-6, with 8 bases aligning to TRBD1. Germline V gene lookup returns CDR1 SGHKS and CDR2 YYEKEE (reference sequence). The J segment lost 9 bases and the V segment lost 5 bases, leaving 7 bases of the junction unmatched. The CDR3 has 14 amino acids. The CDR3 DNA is TGTGCCAGCAGTCCAGGGGGCGCTACTTCACCCCTCCACTTT. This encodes CASSPGGATSPLHF.

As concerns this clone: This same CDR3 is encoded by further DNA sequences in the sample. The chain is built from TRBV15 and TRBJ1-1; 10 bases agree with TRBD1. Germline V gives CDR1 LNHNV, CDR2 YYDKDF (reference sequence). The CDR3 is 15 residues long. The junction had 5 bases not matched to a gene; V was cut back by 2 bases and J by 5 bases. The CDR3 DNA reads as TGTGCCACCAGCAGAAGACAGGGGGCACGGACTGAAGCTTTCTTT. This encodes CATSRRQGARTEAFF.

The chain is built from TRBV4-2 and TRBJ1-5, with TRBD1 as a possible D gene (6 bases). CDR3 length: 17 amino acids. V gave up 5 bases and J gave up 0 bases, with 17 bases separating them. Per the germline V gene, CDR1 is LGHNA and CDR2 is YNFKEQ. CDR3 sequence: CASSTGRNTPSNQPQHF. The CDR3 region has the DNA TGTGCCAGCAGCACAGGGCGGAATACTCCTAGCAATCAGCCCCAGCATTTT.

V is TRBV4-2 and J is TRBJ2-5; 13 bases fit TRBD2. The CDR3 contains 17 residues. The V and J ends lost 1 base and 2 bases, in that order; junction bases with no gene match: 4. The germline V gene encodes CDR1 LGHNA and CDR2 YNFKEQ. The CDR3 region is CASSQGLAGGTQETQYF. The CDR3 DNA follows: TGTGCCAGCAGCCAAGGACTAGCGGGGGGAACGCAAGAGACCCAGTACTTC.

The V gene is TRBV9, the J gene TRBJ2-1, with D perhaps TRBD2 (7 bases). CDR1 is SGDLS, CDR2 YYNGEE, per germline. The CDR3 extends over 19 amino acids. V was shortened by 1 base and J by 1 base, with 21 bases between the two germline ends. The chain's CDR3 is CASSVRLPRGAGSYNEQFF. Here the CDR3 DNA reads TGTGCCAGCAGCGTACGGCTTCCCCGGGGGGCCGGTTCCTACAATGAGCAGTTCTTC.